The sequence of this TCR beta chain was determined in a study of Ad26.COV2.S vaccination and SARS-CoV-2 variants. Whole-study context: Doses of Ad26.COV2.S were injected into muscle once or twice, 56 days apart. Study conclusions and caveats: Analytic work on TCR breadth and depth might have understated the full extent of total T cell responses.

Treatment meaning: some 20 received Ad26.COV2.S at low or high dose, single or two shots; roughly five received placebo; per-sample allocation not given. Specimens were obtained on day 63 following the first vaccine or placebo injection. Ad26.COV2.S expressed prefusion-stabilized spike from the original Wuhan strain. Repertoires were generated with immunoSEQ multiplex PCR, while TCRdb's copy carries only in-frame clones and drops some. This sample has 440,000 or so clones, with 80% to 90% found just once. The CDR3 sequence is 17 residues long. Germline trimming cut 4 bases from V and 1 base from J; bases unmatched to any gene: 12. Germline V gene sequence: CDR1 KGHSH, CDR2 LQKENI. A remark on this clone: No antigen is known for it.

This TCR was sampled from a person between 18 and 65 years old who received the Ad26.COV2.S COVID-19 vaccine or a placebo. The genes are TRBV18 and TRBJ1-2; 7 nucleotides agree with TRBD1. The specimen was peripheral blood, collected in a trial of Ad26.COV2.S vaccine versus placebo. CDR3 nucleotide sequence: TGTGCCAGCTCACTAAAAGGCACAGGGGAGGATAACTATGGCTACACCTTC. Protein product: CASSLKGTGEDNYGYTF.